The 27 T cell receptor beta chains presented below share a single source sample, sequenced in a study of blood T cell repertoires in COVID-19. Produced via immunoSEQ multiplex PCR; TCRdb's table is partial and in-frame only. The profile shows around 230,000 clones, 86% of them singletons. The sequenced sample consisted of PBMCs or T cells enriched from blood (not recorded which). The origin of the receptors is a woman in her forties with acute COVID-19.

This chain joins TRBV3-1 (or the pseudogene TRBV3-2) and TRBJ1-1; perhaps TRBD1 as D (6 bases). Looked up from germline, CDR1 is LGHDT and CDR2 is YNNKEL (reference sequence). The CDR3 covers 16 residues. The V end lost 4 bases, the J end lost 7 bases, and 22 bases lay between the germline ends. CDR3 residues: CASSPISLDRSSEAFF. CDR3 in DNA: TGTGCCAGCAGCCCAATATCGCTAGACAGGTCGAGTGAAGCTTTCTTT.

The chain joins TRBV9 to TRBJ2-4, with 12 bases that match TRBD2. The CDR3 is made up of 14 amino acids. The junction had 1 base not matched to a gene; V was cut back by 3 bases and J by 6 bases. Germline V lookup: CDR1 SGDLS, CDR2 YYNGEE. The CDR3 region is CASSATSGGNIQYF. The CDR3 DNA reads as TGTGCCAGCAGCGCGACTAGCGGGGGAAACATTCAGTACTTC.

V is TRBV9 and J is TRBJ2-1, with 9 bases aligning to TRBD1. With V trimmed by 3 bases and J by 4 bases, 14 bases remained unmatched. Germline V gene data show CDR1 as SGDLS and CDR2 as YYNGEE. The CDR3 totals 18 residues. The CDR3 DNA sequence: TGTGCCAGCAGCGGTGCCCTGGTGACAGGGGGAGTTTACAATGAGCAGTTCTTC. Protein product: CASSGALVTGGVYNEQFF.

CDR3 in DNA: TGTGCCAGCAGCGGCCGGCGGGGGACCTACAATGAGCAGTTCTTC. Translation gives CASSGRRGTYNEQFF. This sequence joins TRBV7-3 and TRBJ2-1; 7 nucleotides align to TRBD2. Germline CDR1 SGHTA, CDR2 FQGTGA. J gave up 2 bases and V 5 bases, and 6 bases lay outside the gene matches. There are 15 residues in the CDR3.

V and J are TRBV11-2 and TRBJ2-5; 7 bases line up with TRBD2. The CDR3 covers 14 residues. The trim removed 5 bases at V and 4 bases at J, leaving 7 bases unmatched. Germline CDR1 and CDR2: SGHAT and FQNNGV. CDR3 in amino acids: CASSGWGGGETQYF. DNA for the CDR3: TGTGCCAGCAGCGGCTGGGGGGGTGGAGAGACCCAGTACTTC.

This chain joins TRBV10-3 and TRBJ1-5; 11 bases are shared with TRBD1. Unmatched junction bases numbered 9, after V lost 10 bases and J lost 7 bases. The CDR3 sequence is 14 residues long. CDR1 is ENHRY, CDR2 SYGVKD, per germline. CDR3 sequence (DNA): TGTGCCACGGGGACAGGGGGTCTCGGACAGCCCCAGCATTTT. As protein: CATGTGGLGQPQHF.

The chain recombines TRBV2 with TRBJ2-3, with a weak D call TRBD1 (6 bases). Germline V gives CDR1 SNHLY, CDR2 FYNNEI. The CDR3 has 15 residues. V dropped 4 bases and J dropped 1 base, with 12 bases sitting between them. The CDR3 DNA follows: TGTGCCAGCAGTGTTCAGGGGACGGGCACAGATACGCAGTATTTT. Translation: CASSVQGTGTDTQYF.

The genes are TRBV2 and TRBJ1-2; TRBD1 matches 7 bases. This CDR3 has 15 amino acids. V dropped 6 bases and J dropped 3; count of bases not matched to a gene: 10. CDR1 SNHLY and CDR2 FYNNEI come from the germline V gene. The CDR3: CASSARGFRDYGYTF. CDR3 bases: TGTGCCAGCAGCGCCAGGGGGTTTAGGGACTATGGCTACACCTTC.

V usage is TRBV19 and J usage is TRBJ1-6; no definite D call. Trimming cost V 1 base and J 0 bases, with 7 bases left between them. The CDR3 has 16 amino acids. Per germline, CDR1 LNHDA and CDR2 SQIVND (reference sequence). This CDR3 is CASSIGGSSYNSPLHF. Here the CDR3 DNA reads TGTGCCAGTAGTATAGGAGGGAGCTCCTATAATTCACCCCTCCACTTT.

Ten or more counts support this clone. The chain is built from TRBV9 and TRBJ1-1; D possibly corresponds to TRBD1 (5 bases). This CDR3 is built from 13 residues. V was pared by 3 bases and J by 8 bases, with 14 bases between. CDR1 and CDR2 from the germline V gene are SGDLS and YYNGEE. The CDR3 nucleotides read TGTGCCAGCAGCGCTTCAGGGTCCGGCGAAGCTTTCTTT. It yields the protein CASSASGSGEAFF.

This rearrangement joins TRBV29-1 to TRBJ1-2; 7 bases fit TRBD1. The CDR3 runs to 13 residues. The V gene end was trimmed by 1 base and the J gene end by 5 bases; junction bases not matched to a gene: 4. In germline, CDR1 is SQVTM, CDR2 ANQGSEA. The CDR3 DNA is TGCAGCGTTGAAGGGGACAGAATATATGGCTACACCTTC. It encodes CSVEGDRIYGYTF.

The J gene is TRBJ1-2, the V gene TRBV2, with 7 bases lining up with TRBD1. Germline V gene lookup returns CDR1 SNHLY and CDR2 FYNNEI. V lost 1 base and J lost 1; bases outside the gene matches: 3. The CDR3 is made up of 15 amino acids. The CDR3 spells CASSEGGQLNYGYTF. The CDR3 nucleotides are TGTGCCAGCAGTGAAGGGGGACAGCTTAACTATGGCTACACCTTC.

This clone was picked up one time. V usage is TRBV2 and J usage is TRBJ2-7; 7 bases align to TRBD2. The CDR3 length is 13 residues. The germline CDR1 and CDR2 sequences are SNHLY and FYNNEI. Trimming took 7 bases from V and 2 from J; bases not matched to a gene: 5. The CDR3 DNA follows: TGTGCCAGCAAACGCGGGGGAACCTACGAGCAGTACGTC. This sequence encodes CASKRGGTYEQYV.

About this clone: Different DNA sequences within this sample yield the same CDR3. The chain carries TRBV3-1 (or the pseudogene TRBV3-2) and TRBJ1-1, with unresolved D. Trimming cost V 4 bases and J 4 bases, with 7 bases left between them. The CDR3 has 12 residues. Germline V CDR1 and CDR2: LGHDT, YNNKEL (reference sequence). CDR3 in amino acids: CASSPGGTEAFF. The CDR3 DNA is TGTGCCAGCAGCCCGGGAGGCACTGAAGCTTTCTTT.

This chain connects TRBV5-1 to TRBJ2-3, with 8 bases aligning to TRBD2. This CDR3 spans 18 amino acids. CDR1 is SGHRS and CDR2 is YFSETQ in the germline V gene. Trimming cost V 0 bases and J 7 bases; bases outside gene matches: 16. CDR3 protein: CASSLEGSGGAALNTQYF. The CDR3 nucleotides are TGCGCCAGCAGCTTGGAAGGTTCCGGGGGGGCGGCCCTAAATACGCAGTATTTT. The full variable domain, its missing parts supplied by reference TRBV5-1 and TRBJ2-3, is KAGVTQTPRYLIKTRGQQVTLSCSPISGHRSVSWYQQTPGQGLQFLFEYFSETQRNKGNFPGRFSGRQFSNSRSEMNVSTLELGDSALYLCASSLEGSGGAALNTQYFGPGTRLTVL.

V is TRBV4-1 and J is TRBJ2-1; perhaps TRBD2 as D (7 bases). The CDR3 has 16 amino acids. V lost 1 base, J lost 4 bases, and 14 bases lay in between. CDR1 MGHRA and CDR2 YSYEKL come from the germline V gene. CDR3 nucleotide sequence: TGCGCCAGCAGCCAAGGGATGGCGGGGGCTTACAATGAGCAGTTCTTC. The encoded protein is CASSQGMAGAYNEQFF.

The CDR3, as DNA: TGTGCCAGCAGCGAAAAAGCGGACTCCTACAATGAGCAGTTCTTC. This sequence encodes CASSEKADSYNEQFF. The chain has TRBV7-3 and TRBJ2-1; TRBD2 might be the D (5 bases). Between the trimmed V and J ends, which lost 5 bases and 0 bases, there was a span of 11 bases. The CDR3 runs 15 residues. Germline V gives CDR1 SGHTA, CDR2 FQGTGA.

The chain has TRBV6-2 or TRBV6-3 and TRBJ1-5; maybe TRBD1 (5 bases). The CDR3 runs 18 residues. The germline V gene has CDR1 MNHEY and CDR2 SVGEGT. Trimming left V 6 bases short and J 1 base short, with 22 bases between. The CDR3 nucleotides read TGTGCCAGCAGGCCTAACCTTGGGGGGTCTGCCAGCAATCAGCCCCAGCATTTT. Amino acid sequence: CASRPNLGGSASNQPQHF.

This clone was detected a few times. The chain carries TRBV29-1 and TRBJ1-1; D remains unclear. Germline CDR1 and CDR2: SQVTM and ANQGSEA. V shed 8 bases and J shed 0 bases, with 13 bases lying between them. The CDR3 is 13 residues long. The CDR3 region has the DNA TGCAGCCACGTCAGGCAGGTGAACACTGAAGCTTTCTTT. Translation: CSHVRQVNTEAFF. The complete variable domain, with remaining parts taken from reference TRBV29-1 and TRBJ1-1, reads SAVISQKPSRDICQRGTSLTIQCQVDSQVTMMFWYRQQPGQSLTLIATANQGSEATYESGFVIDKFPISRPNLTFSTLTVSNMSPEDSSIYLCSHVRQVNTEAFFGQGTRLTVV.

This chain links TRBV9 with TRBJ2-5; 9 positions agree with TRBD2. The CDR3 loop spans 15 amino acids. Germline V gene data show CDR1 as SGDLS and CDR2 as YYNGEE. V gave up 4 bases and J gave up 4 bases; unmatched junction bases: 8. The CDR3 DNA reads as TGTGCCAGCAGCCGGGCGGGGGGGCCGTCAGAGACCCAGTACTTC. It specifies CASSRAGGPSETQYF.

This clone has a single count. The chain links TRBV2 to TRBJ2-6, with 7 positions matching TRBD1. From germline, CDR1 is SNHLY and CDR2 FYNNEI. Germline trimming cut 5 bases from V and 0 bases from J; bases unmatched to any gene: 4. The CDR3 has 16 residues. The CDR3, as DNA: TGTGCCAGCAGTCGGGACAGCTTCTCTGGGGCCAACGTCCTGACTTTC. Residues: CASSRDSFSGANVLTF.

The CDR3 DNA follows: TGTGCCAGCAGCCGTCGACAGAATAATTCACCCCTCCACTTT. This codes for CASSRRQNNSPLHF. The chain joins TRBV3-1 (or the pseudogene TRBV3-2) to TRBJ1-6, with D perhaps matching TRBD1 (5 bases). Trimming stripped 4 bases from V and 5 bases from J, with 9 bases between. The CDR3 contains 14 residues. Germline loops: CDR1 LGHDT, CDR2 YNNKEL (reference sequence).

The chain combines TRBV2 with TRBJ1-1; perhaps TRBD1 as D (5 bases). This CDR3 has 12 amino acids. CDR1 SNHLY and CDR2 FYNNEI come from the germline V gene. The V end was cut by 6 bases, the J end by 7 bases, with 12 bases between. The CDR3 loop is CASSGQSFEAFF. CDR3 DNA sequence: TGTGCCAGCAGCGGACAATCCTTTGAAGCTTTCTTT.

This chain connects TRBV28 to TRBJ1-2, with a weak D call TRBD1 (6 bases). Trimming stripped 4 bases from V and 8 bases from J, with 11 bases between. The CDR3 contains 12 residues. Per the germline V gene, CDR1 is MDHEN and CDR2 is SYDVKM. The CDR3 reads CASSYRARGYTF. The CDR3 DNA reads as TGTGCCAGCAGTTACAGGGCTCGGGGCTACACCTTC.

The V call is TRBV10-3, the J call TRBJ2-3; no reliable D call. Germline CDR1 reads ENHRY; CDR2 reads SYGVKD. The CDR3 length is 15 residues. V lost 1 base and J 0 bases, leaving 8 bases between the germline ends. The CDR3 spells CAISELQVSTDTQYF. In DNA form, the CDR3 reads TGTGCCATCAGTGAGTTGCAGGTTAGCACAGATACGCAGTATTTT.

The chain links TRBV3-1 (or the pseudogene TRBV3-2) to TRBJ1-2; D is ambiguous. The germline gives CDR1 LGHDT, CDR2 YNNKEL (reference sequence). CDR3 length: 17 residues. Trimming took 1 base from V and 4 from J, leaving 19 bases between them. The CDR3 is CASSQASLRRGSYGYTF. CDR3 DNA sequence: TGTGCCAGCAGCCAAGCCTCCCTGCGGCGCGGCTCCTATGGCTACACCTTC.

J is TRBJ1-1 and V is TRBV9; D is unresolved. Germline V CDR1 and CDR2: SGDLS, YYNGEE. There are 16 residues in the CDR3. The V and J ends lost 4 bases and 1 base respectively, with 17 bases between them. The CDR3 DNA is TGTGCCAGCAGCCCCCAATCGGCGGCGGCGAACACTGAAGCTTTCTTT. The encoded protein is CASSPQSAAANTEAFF.